Shown below are 13 T cell receptor beta chains from a single sample sequenced in a study of Ad26.COV2.S vaccination and SARS-CoV-2 variants (dated by TCRdb to about 2021). In light of the paper, this sample's treatment or condition label describes: 15 to 20 received Ad26.COV2.S at low or high dose, single or two shots; five or six received placebo; per-sample allocation not given. For vaccine and placebo recipients, repertoires were sequenced using samples collected on day 63 after the first injection. The method behind the library was the immunoSEQ multiplex PCR assay. Here the immuneACCESS table is served through TCRdb, limited to in-frame sequences with V and J called. Missing clones are a known gap in these copies; in checked studies unresolved V genes cover under half, and the rest lacks a known reason. The sample table holds a few hundred thousand clones, of which 75% to 90% were seen once. 1.5% to 2% of the sample goes to the ten largest clones.

The material was peripheral blood, obtained in a trial of Ad26.COV2.S vaccine versus placebo. The receptors originated from a person aged 18-65 years who received the Ad26.COV2.S COVID-19 vaccine or a placebo.

The chain joins TRBV12-1 to TRBJ2-3. TRBV12-1 is recorded as a pseudogene. The length of the CDR3 is 13 residues. CDR3: CASSPLVGYTQYF. The CDR3, as DNA: TGTGCCAGCAGCCCCTTAGTGGGATATACGCAGTATTTT.

The V gene is TRBV9, the J gene TRBJ2-1; 9 bases are a match to TRBD2. The germline CDR1 and CDR2 sequences are SGDLS and YYNGEE. This CDR3 comprises 16 residues. The J segment lost 3 bases and the V segment lost 1 base, leaving 5 bases of the junction unmatched. CDR3 coding DNA: TGTGCCAGCAGCGTACTTAGCGGGAGAGGCTACAATGAGCAGTTCTTC. Protein sequence: CASSVLSGRGYNEQFF.

The chain uses TRBV6-6 and TRBJ1-2; D gene ambiguous. The V end lost 7 bases, the J end lost 7 bases, and 16 bases lay between the germline ends. Germline-derived CDR1 and CDR2 are MNHNY and SVGAGI (reference sequence). The CDR3 sequence is 13 residues long. The CDR3 nucleotides read TGTGCCAGCACCCAGGAGAGGGTCGCTGGCTACACCTTC. Amino acids: CASTQERVAGYTF.

The chain combines TRBV20-1 with TRBJ2-5; D gene ambiguous. V lost 6 bases and J lost 3, with 8 bases in between. The length of the CDR3 is 11 residues. Germline V lookup: CDR1 DFQATT, CDR2 SNEGSKA (reference sequence). The CDR3 loop reads CSASGEETQYF. The CDR3 DNA sequence: TGCAGTGCAAGTGGGGAAGAGACCCAGTACTTC.

The rearrangement links TRBV18 to TRBJ2-2; D unclear. Trimming cost V 8 bases and J 4 bases, with 14 bases left between them. Germline CDR1 reads KGHSH; CDR2 reads LQKENI. This CDR3 comprises 14 residues. The CDR3 loop reads CASGPLEITGELFF. The CDR3 coding sequence is TGTGCCAGCGGCCCCCTCGAGATCACCGGGGAGCTGTTTTTT.

J is TRBJ2-5 and V is TRBV25-1; unclear D gene. The ends were cut back, 2 bases at V and 5 bases at J, with 12 bases in the middle. This CDR3 is built from 14 residues. From germline, CDR1 is MGHDK and CDR2 SYGVNS. The CDR3: CASSETGLRETQYF. Written as DNA, the CDR3 is TGTGCCAGCAGTGAAACCGGGCTTCGGGAGACCCAGTACTTC.

Only one count was recorded for this clone. The chain has TRBV4-1 and TRBJ2-1; 9 nucleotides line up with TRBD2. Losses at the gene ends were 1 base for V and 7 bases for J; bases not matched to a gene: 11. Germline V gene lookup returns CDR1 MGHRA and CDR2 YSYEKL. The CDR3 is made up of 17 amino acids. This chain's CDR3 is CASSQGILAGERNEQFF. The CDR3 DNA reads as TGCGCCAGCAGCCAAGGGATTTTAGCGGGAGAGCGGAATGAGCAGTTCTTC.

J is TRBJ2-7 and V is TRBV5-5; 7 bases agree with TRBD1. The V and J ends lost 4 bases and 1 base, in that order; junction bases with no gene match: 5. The V gene's germline CDR1 is SGHKS and CDR2 YYEKEE (reference sequence). The CDR3 covers 14 residues. DNA of the CDR3: TGTGCCAGCAGCCGTTCGACAGGGTCCTACGAGCAGTACTTC. Translating gives CASSRSTGSYEQYF. Based on the CDR3 plus reference TRBV5-5 and TRBJ2-7, the full variable domain is DAGVTQSPTHLIKTRGQQVTLRCSPISGHKSVSWYQQVLGQGPQFIFQYYEKEERGRGNFPDRFSARQFPNYSSELNVNALLLGDSALYLCASSRSTGSYEQYFGPGTRLTVT.

This clone was seen just once. The chain is built from TRBV9 and TRBJ2-1; D gene uncertain. This CDR3 contains 13 residues. Germline CDR1 reads SGDLS; CDR2 reads YYNGEE. The V gene lost 7 bases and the J gene lost 6 bases, with 14 bases spanning the gap. The DNA for the CDR3 is TGTGCCAGCGACGACGGGCTACTCAATGAGCAGTTCTTC. This translates into CASDDGLLNEQFF.

The CDR3 coding sequence is TGTGCCAGCAGCCATGGGGGGGGTGCCAATCAGCCCCAGCATTTT. This codes for CASSHGGGANQPQHF. The chain combines TRBV9 with TRBJ1-5; perhaps TRBD1 as D (5 bases). CDR1 is SGDLS and CDR2 is YYNGEE in the germline V gene. V was clipped by 4 bases and J by 3 bases, with 14 bases between them. The CDR3 contains 15 residues. The entire variable domain, with the rest obtained from reference TRBV9 and TRBJ1-5, is as follows: DSGVTQTPKHLITATGQRVTLRCSPRSGDLSVYWYQQSLDQGLQFLIQYYNGEERAKGNILERFSAQQFPDLHSELNLSSLELGDSALYFCASSHGGGANQPQHFGDGTRLSIL.

This clone has a single count. J is TRBJ2-1 and V is TRBV11-2, with 8 bases aligning to TRBD1. V was clipped by 3 bases and J by 5 bases; unmatched bases: 3. This CDR3 region has 14 residues. Germline values: CDR1 SGHAT, CDR2 FQNNGV. The CDR3 protein is CASSFRGRDNEQFF. In nucleotides, the CDR3 is TGTGCCAGCAGCTTCAGGGGGCGCGACAATGAGCAGTTCTTC.

In this sample, this clone turned up a few times. The chain carries TRBV4-2 and TRBJ2-7; D might be TRBD2 (7 bases). The ends were cut back, 0 bases at V and 4 bases at J, with 13 bases in the middle. Germline V gives CDR1 LGHNA, CDR2 YNFKEQ. The CDR3 runs to 15 residues. CDR3 loop: CASSQDLGGAYEQYF. CDR3 sequence (DNA): TGTGCCAGCAGCCAAGATCTTGGGGGGGCGTACGAGCAGTACTTC.

The rearrangement joins TRBV3-1 (or the pseudogene TRBV3-2) to TRBJ1-5, with a possible D match to TRBD1 (6 bases). The CDR3 contains 15 residues. CDR1 and CDR2 from the germline V gene are LGHDT and YNNKEL (reference sequence). V dropped 4 bases and J dropped 5 bases, with 15 bases sitting between them. This CDR3 is CASSLAGQGHQPQHF. The CDR3 DNA sequence: TGTGCCAGCAGCCTAGCGGGGCAGGGGCATCAGCCCCAGCATTTT.